This is a list of T cell receptor beta chains from one sample in a study of shared clonotypes between healthy human individuals. TCRdb's table, derived via immunoSEQ multiplex PCR, lists solely in-frame clones and lacks some. This sample has some 600,000 clones, with 95% to 97% found just once. Sequencing was carried out using naive CD8+ T cells sorted from blood. The receptors stem from a woman younger than 45 in good health. CDR3s include the opening cysteine and the closing phenylalanine or tryptophan. The D gene is left open where the match is weak. Not all rows give a size; the values are once, few, many and, for expanded clones, a class.

TRBJ1-3,.,TRBV9,.,TGTGCCAGCAGCGTAGAAAGCTCTGGAAACACCATATATTTT,CASSVESSGNTIYF
TRBJ2-1,TRBD2,TRBV9,.,TGTGCCAGCAGCGTTACTAGCGGGACGGGATATGAGCAGTTCTTC,CASSVTSGTGYEQFF
TRBJ2-1,TRBD2,TRBV11-2,.,TGTGCCAGCAGCCCGACTAGCCTACTCCAATTTAACAATGAGCAGTTCTTC,CASSPTSLLQFNNEQFF
TRBJ2-5,TRBD2,TRBV5-4,.,TGTGCCAGCAGCCCGGTGAGCGGGAGCGCCGCAGCGGAAGAGACCCAGTACTTC,CASSPVSGSAAAEETQYF
TRBJ2-7,.,TRBV5-6,.,TGTGCCAGCAGCTTGGTGGGAGCGGGTGAGCAGTACTTC,CASSLVGAGEQYF
TRBJ2-7,.,TRBV7-8,.,TGTGCCAGCAGCTTACAAACTACGTACGAGCAGTACTTC,CASSLQTTYEQYF
TRBJ1-5,TRBD1,TRBV27,.,TGTGCCAGCAGTTTCCCCCCCTCCGGGACAGGGGGCCATCAGCCCCAGCATTTT,CASSFPPSGTGGHQPQHF
TRBJ2-7,.,TRBV28,.,TGTGCCAGCAGTTTACAGGGAAGTGGTAACGAGCAGTACTTC,CASSLQGSGNEQYF
TRBJ2-2,TRBD2,TRBV9,.,TGTGCCAGCAGCGTAGGGGATAGCGGGAGGGCCCCAGACACCGGGGAGCTGTTTTTT,CASSVGDSGRAPDTGELFF
TRBJ1-2,.,TRBV13,.,TGTGCCAGCAGCTTAGCGGGCGGAAACTATGGCTACACCTTC,CASSLAGGNYGYTF
TRBJ2-7,TRBD2,TRBV5-4,.,TGTGCCAGCAGACTGGCGGGAGGTTCCTACGAGCAGTACTTC,CASRLAGGSYEQYF
TRBJ2-2,.,TRBV7-3,.,TGTGCCAGCAGCCATCGGTGGGGCAACACCGGGGAGCTGTTTTTT,CASSHRWGNTGELFF
TRBJ2-7,.,TRBV7-8,.,TGTGCCAGCAGCTCGGGACCGTCAAACTACGAGCAGTACTTC,CASSSGPSNYEQYF
TRBJ2-7,TRBD2,TRBV10-3,.,TGTGCCATCACCAAGGCGGGAGCCCCCTCCGAGCAGTACTTC,CAITKAGAPSEQYF
TRBJ2-5,.,TRBV9,.,TGTGCCAGCAACCCCCTTAGGAGACAGCCAGGTCTCGGTGAGGCCCAGTACTTC,CASNPLRRQPGLGEAQYF
TRBJ1-1,.,TRBV5-4,.,TGTGCCAGCAGCGACGGGACCGAAGCTTTCTTT,CASSDGTEAFF
TRBJ1-5,.,TRBV27,few,TGTGCCAGCAGATTATCCGGGAGCAATCAGCCCCAGCATTTT,CASRLSGSNQPQHF
TRBJ1-2,TRBD1,TRBV5-6,.,TGTGCCAGCAGCGGCAGACAGGGTACAAACTATGGCTACACCTTC,CASSGRQGTNYGYTF
TRBJ2-3,.,TRBV2,.,TGTGCCAGCAGTGACGAGGTCCGCACAGATACGCAGTATTTT,CASSDEVRTDTQYF
TRBJ2-7,TRBD1,TRBV6-5,.,TGTGCCAGCAGTTCGACAGGGTTGCGCGAGCAGTACTTC,CASSSTGLREQYF
TRBJ2-7,TRBD2,TRBV19,.,TGTGCCAGTAGCCTAGCGGGAGACGCTTCCATCTACGAGCAGTACTTC,CASSLAGDASIYEQYF
TRBJ1-1,TRBD1,TRBV28,.,TGTGCCAGCAGTTTCTTTGGGACAGGGGAAAGGACTGAAGCTTTCTTT,CASSFFGTGERTEAFF
TRBJ1-1,.,TRBV5-6,once,TGTGCCAGCAGCCGGGGGACGGTGAACACTGAAGCTTTCTTT,CASSRGTVNTEAFF
TRBJ2-7,.,TRBV7-9,.,TGTGCCAGCAGCGAAGTTCGGGGCTACTACGAGCAGTACTTC,CASSEVRGYYEQYF
TRBJ1-2,.,TRBV11-2,.,TGTGCCAGCAGCTTAGGTGCCGGCTCCTATGGCTACACCTTC,CASSLGAGSYGYTF
TRBJ2-7,TRBD1,TRBV7-6,once,TGTGCCAGCAGCCCCCGGGACAGGCAGTACGAGCAGTACTTC,CASSPRDRQYEQYF
TRBJ2-2,.,TRBV5-1,.,TGCGCCAGCAGACCTACACTAGGGGAGCGGGAGCTGTTTTTT,CASRPTLGERELFF
TRBJ2-3,TRBD2,TRBV6-5,once,TGTGCCAGCAGTTATGCGGGAGGAGACACAGATACGCAGTATTTT,CASSYAGGDTDTQYF
TRBJ2-7,.,TRBV6-1,once,TGTGCCAGCAGTGAAGGGGGAGAGAGCTCCTACGAGCAGTACTTC,CASSEGGESSYEQYF
TRBJ1-4,TRBD1,TRBV29-1,.,TGCAGCGTTGAAGACTGGGGGACAGGGGATGAAAAACTGTTTTTT,CSVEDWGTGDEKLFF
TRBJ1-3,TRBD1,TRBV15,.,TGTGCCACCAGCAGATTCTCGACAGGGCGCGGTGGAAACACCATATATTTT,CATSRFSTGRGGNTIYF
TRBJ2-7,TRBD2,TRBV27,.,TGTGCCAGCAGTCAACTAGCGGGAGGGCAGCACGAGCAGTACTTC,CASSQLAGGQHEQYF
TRBJ2-7,TRBD2,TRBV7-9,.,TGTGCCAGCAGCTGGGGGGGAGACACAACCTACGAGCAGTACTTC,CASSWGGDTTYEQYF
TRBJ2-1,.,TRBV15,.,TGTGCCACCAGCGTCCGGGACGAAGACAATGAGCAGTTCTTC,CATSVRDEDNEQFF
TRBJ2-1,.,TRBV19,.,TGTGCCAGTAGTATTCACCGGACAGCACACAATGAGCAGTTCTTC,CASSIHRTAHNEQFF
TRBJ1-1,.,TRBV9,.,TGTGCCAGCAGCGTAGCTACAGGCATCAACACTGAAGCTTTCTTT,CASSVATGINTEAFF
TRBJ2-1,TRBD2,TRBV10-3,.,TGTGCCATCAGCACGCCGGGACTAGCGGGAGAATGGTCCTACAATGAGCAGTTCTTC,CAISTPGLAGEWSYNEQFF
TRBJ1-1,.,TRBV7-9,.,TGTGCCAGCAGCGGAGGGGAAGCTTTCTTT,CASSGGEAFF
TRBJ2-7,.,TRBV5-8,.,TGTGCCAGCAGCTTGGCCGCAGGCAACGAGCAGTACTTC,CASSLAAGNEQYF
TRBJ2-7,.,TRBV7-8,.,TGTGCCAGCAGCTTAGAAATCTGGGGCTCCTACGAGCAGTACTTC,CASSLEIWGSYEQYF
TRBJ2-1,.,TRBV5-4,.,TGTGCCAGCGAAGGAGGCTACAATGAGCAGTTCTTC,CASEGGYNEQFF
TRBJ2-1,.,TRBV12-5,.,TGTGCTAGTGGTTTTGACCCCAAGAGTAGCGATTTCTTCTTCTCCTACAATGAGCAGTTCTTC,CASGFDPKSSDFFFSYNEQFF
TRBJ2-7,TRBD2,TRBV25-1,.,TGTGCCAGCAGTGGGGGGACTAGCGGGAACTCCTACGAGCAGTACTTC,CASSGGTSGNSYEQYF
TRBJ2-1,.,TRBV5-1,.,TGCGCCAGCAGCTTATTGGGGAACTACAATGAGCAGTTCTTC,CASSLLGNYNEQFF
TRBJ2-7,TRBD1,TRBV10-2,.,TGCGCCAGCAGGAGCGGGACAGGGTCCCACGAGCAGTACTTC,CASRSGTGSHEQYF
TRBJ2-1,.,TRBV20-1,few,TGCAGTGCTACCCCTTACAATGAGCAGTTCTTC,CSATPYNEQFF
TRBJ2-7,TRBD2,TRBV28,.,TGTGCCAGCAGTTCGCTAGCGGGAGCCCCCTACGAGCAGTACTTC,CASSSLAGAPYEQYF
TRBJ1-1,TRBD1,TRBV28,.,TGTGCCAGCAGTTTCCCGCAGGGGGGTCCCACTGAAGCTTTCTTT,CASSFPQGGPTEAFF
TRBJ2-7,.,TRBV5-1,once,TGCGCCAGCAGCTTGGAGGCACGATCCTACGAGCAGTACTTC,CASSLEARSYEQYF
TRBJ2-3,.,TRBV5-4,.,TGTGCCAGCAGCTTGGATCTCGGCCCAAACACAGATACGCAGTATTTT,CASSLDLGPNTDTQYF
TRBJ1-5,.,TRBV19,.,TGTGCCAGTAGTGCCGGCCAGGGTCATCAGCCCCAGCATTTT,CASSAGQGHQPQHF
TRBJ2-7,.,TRBV28,few,TGTGCCAGCAGTTGGGCGCGGGACCACTACGAGCAGTACTTC,CASSWARDHYEQYF
TRBJ2-2,TRBD2,TRBV7-9,.,TGTGCCAGCAGCTGGGGACTAGCGGGAGCCGGGGAGCTGTTTTTT,CASSWGLAGAGELFF
TRBJ2-1,.,TRBV2,once,TGTGCCAGCAGGCCGAGAGGACCTAATGAGCAGTTCTTC,CASRPRGPNEQFF